Each of the 24 T cell receptor beta chains below was sequenced from the same sample in a study of T cells in Graves' hyperthyroidism and ophthalmopathy. The CDR3 regions of TCR beta were amplified from RNA transcripts. Initially, a first-round RT-PCR of the TCR CDR3 employed the HTBI primer set. TCRdb passed the multiplex PCR reads through MiXCR, listing each CDR3 protein once. Of under 300,000 distinct CDR3 sequences listed, less than 15% were seen once; the top ten hold more than 7.5%. The sample consisted of blood. The receptors stem from a woman in her twenties or thirties with Graves' hyperthyroidism that later progressed to Graves' ophthalmopathy.

This clonotype was detected ten times or more. This sequence joins TRBV30 and TRBJ1-2; D gene uncertain. From germline, CDR1 is GTSNPN and CDR2 SVGIG (reference sequence). V was shortened by 0 bases and J by 4 bases, with 12 bases between the two germline ends. The CDR3 covers 14 residues. CDR3 bases: TGTGCCTGGAGTGTAGCTCGGGGTCCCTATGGCTACACCTTC. This codes for CAWSVARGPYGYTF. The variable domain in full, with the rest retrieved from reference TRBV30 and TRBJ1-2, is SQTIHQWPATLVQPVGSPLSLECTVEGTSNPNLYWYRQAAGRGLQLLFYSVGIGQISSEVPQNLSASRPQDRQFILSSKKLLLSDSGFYLCAWSVARGPYGYTFGSGTRLTVV.

This chain links TRBV7-9 with TRBJ1-3, with 7 nucleotides matching TRBD1. Germline loops: CDR1 SEHNR, CDR2 FQNEAQ (reference sequence). The junction had 9 bases not matched to a gene; V was cut back by 4 bases and J by 0 bases. This CDR3 spans 17 amino acids. The CDR3 sequence: CASSSGTEIFSGNTIYF. The CDR3 region has the DNA TGTGCCAGCAGCTCCGGGACAGAGATCTTCTCTGGAAACACCATATATTTT.

Comments on this clonotype: It may be a read error: a sequence one base away is much more abundant. The chain uses TRBV12-3 or TRBV12-4 and TRBJ1-3; possible D gene TRBD1, 5 bases. Trimming removed 6 bases at V and 2 bases at J, with 14 bases between. CDR3 length: 15 amino acids. CDR3 amino acids: CASSFSGSPGNTIYF. CDR3 nucleotide sequence: TGTGCCAGCAGCTTTTCAGGGAGTCCTGGAAACACCATATATTTT.

This clonotype was observed a handful of times. The chain links TRBV7-9 to TRBJ1-2; 7 bases match TRBD1. The germline gives CDR1 SEHNR, CDR2 FQNEAQ (reference sequence). V lost 6 bases and J lost 1; bases outside the gene matches: 20. CDR3 length equals 19 residues. The CDR3: CASRPNVQGTHRDNYGYTF. CDR3 DNA sequence: TGTGCCAGCAGACCTAACGTACAGGGGACCCACCGGGATAACTATGGCTACACCTTC.

This clonotype was observed many times. The gene calls are TRBV7-2 and TRBJ2-7; 8 nucleotides align to TRBD1. CDR1 SGHTA and CDR2 FQGNSA come from the germline V gene. The V and J ends lost 2 bases and 0 bases, in that order; junction bases with no gene match: 3. The CDR3 is 15 amino acids. The CDR3 nucleotides read TGTGCCAGCAGCTTACGACAGGGGCCCTCCTACGAGCAGTACTTC. Protein: CASSLRQGPSYEQYF.

This clonotype was observed at least ten times. CDR3 region: CSAGGLGGNEQFF. CDR3 DNA: TGCAGTGCCGGCGGTTTAGGAGGAAATGAGCAGTTCTTC. The chain has TRBV20-1 and TRBJ2-1; possibly TRBD2 for D (5 bases). The V gene lost 6 bases and the J gene lost 7 bases, with 16 bases spanning the gap. The CDR3 is 13 residues long. Germline-derived CDR1 and CDR2 are DFQATT and SNEGSKA (reference sequence).

In this sample, this clonotype turned up many times. The chain has TRBV11-2 and TRBJ2-5, with 7 nucleotides matching TRBD1. Germline values: CDR1 SGHAT, CDR2 FQNNGV. Trimming at V came to 6 bases and at J to 5 bases, leaving 6 bases not matched to a gene. The CDR3 contains 13 residues. DNA of the CDR3: TGTGCCAGCAGGTCGGGACAGACCGAGACCCAGTACTTC. The encoded protein is CASRSGQTETQYF.

This clonotype was seen ten or more times. The genes are TRBV7-8 and TRBJ1-3; the match to TRBD1 covers 9 bases. Per germline, CDR1 SGHVS and CDR2 FQNEAQ. There are 16 residues in the CDR3. The trim removed 5 bases at V and 3 bases at J, leaving 8 bases unmatched. The DNA for the CDR3 is TGTGCCAGCAGCAGTACAGGGGGCGCGGGTGGAAACACCATATATTTT. It is translated as CASSSTGGAGGNTIYF. Full variable domain (remainder filled in from reference TRBV7-8 and TRBJ1-3): GAGVSQSPRYKVAKRGQDVALRCDPISGHVSLFWYQQALGQGPEFLTYFQNEAQLDKSGLPSDRFFAERPEGSVSTLKIQRTQQEDSAVYLCASSSTGGAGGNTIYFGEGSWLTVV.

With regard to this clonotype: Given a much more abundant clone one base away, this may be a read error. The rearrangement uses TRBV20-1 and TRBJ2-1; D might be TRBD2 (5 bases). This CDR3 has 17 residues. Germline V gene lookup returns CDR1 DFQATT and CDR2 SNEGSKA (reference sequence). CDR3 bases: TGCAGTGCTAGAGATCGAGCATGGACTCTTTCCTACAATGAGCAGCTCTTC. Translated, it gives CSARDRAWTLSYNEQLF.

Many counts were recorded for this clonotype. V and J are TRBV3-1 and TRBJ1-1; TRBD1 is a possible D gene (5 bases). Germline V gives CDR1 LGHDT, CDR2 YNNKEL (reference sequence). This CDR3 is built from 15 residues. Trimming cost V 0 bases and J 4 bases, with 12 bases left between them. The CDR3 loop is CASSQDAGLGTEAFF. CDR3 nucleotide sequence: TGTGCCAGCAGCCAAGATGCAGGGCTGGGCACTGAAGCTTTCTTT.

In its sample, this clonotype was seen a few times. The rearrangement links TRBV19 to TRBJ2-5; D unresolved. The germline V and J ends were trimmed by 1 base and 5 bases, with 8 bases remaining between them. Germline V gene lookup returns CDR1 LNHDA and CDR2 SQIVND (reference sequence). The CDR3 covers 13 residues. CDR3 sequence: CASSIGGTETQYF. The CDR3 coding sequence is TGTGCCAGTAGTATAGGAGGAACGGAGACCCAGTACTTC. Full variable domain (remainder filled in from reference TRBV19 and TRBJ2-5): DGGITQSPKYLFRKEGQNVTLSCEQNLNHDAMYWYRQDPGQGLRLIYYSQIVNDFQKGDIAEGYSVSREKKESFPLTVTSAQKNPTAFYLCASSIGGTETQYFGPGTRLLVL.

The sample holds many counts of this clonotype. V gene TRBV7-9 combines with J gene TRBJ2-5; no firm D call. The CDR3 length is 14 residues. V lost 5 bases and J 2 bases, leaving 12 bases between the germline ends. The germline gives CDR1 SEHNR, CDR2 FQNEAQ (reference sequence). In DNA, the CDR3 is TGTGCCAGCAGCGATCACACGCAGCAAGAGACCCAGTACTTC. Protein: CASSDHTQQETQYF.

The chain employs TRBV13 and TRBJ2-7, with 8 bases that match TRBD1. Germline values: CDR1 PRHDT, CDR2 FYEKMQ (reference sequence). V shed 5 bases and J 4 bases; nucleotides not matched to a gene: 16. This CDR3 contains 17 residues. The CDR3 here is CASSPSGHPDRAYEQYF. The CDR3 DNA reads TGTGCCAGCAGCCCCAGCGGACACCCGGACAGGGCGTACGAGCAGTACTTC.

In this sample, this clonotype turned up many times. This chain joins TRBV20-1 and TRBJ2-7; the D gene could be TRBD1 or TRBD2 (5 bases each). The CDR3 is 14 amino acids. CDR1 and CDR2 from the germline V gene are DFQATT and SNEGSKA (reference sequence). The germline V and J ends were trimmed by 1 base and 4 bases, with 14 bases remaining between them. The DNA of the CDR3 is TGCAGTGCTAGAGGTGGAAGGGGACGGTACGAGCAGTACTTC. The encoded protein is CSARGGRGRYEQYF.

At least ten counts were recorded for this clonotype. CDR3 sequence (DNA): TGTGCCAGCAGTAGCCCCCTACTTCCGGGACTAGCGGTGATTAGGCTGTTTTTT. Translated, it gives CASSSPLLPGLAVIRLFF. The rearrangement uses TRBV6-2 or TRBV6-3 and TRBJ2-2, with 11 bases aligning to TRBD2. The CDR3 covers 18 residues. Germline-derived CDR1 and CDR2 are MNHEY and SVGEGT. After removal of 5 bases from V and 13 bases from J, the junction contained 21 bases not matched to a gene.

V and J are TRBV30 and TRBJ2-1, with TRBD2 identical over 13 bases. The J segment lost 10 bases and the V segment lost 5 bases, leaving 11 bases of the junction unmatched. The CDR3 is 15 amino acids. Germline lookup yields CDR1 GTSNPN and CDR2 SVGIG (reference sequence). The CDR3 coding sequence is TGTGCCTGGGGTCCGGGACTAGCGGGAATGGGGGAGCAGTTCTTC. This gives the protein CAWGPGLAGMGEQFF.

The genes are TRBV5-1 and TRBJ2-3, with 11 bases identical to TRBD2. Germline-derived CDR1 and CDR2 are SGHRS and YFSETQ. With 6 bases clipped from V and 5 bases from J, the junction kept 8 bases outside the gene matches. The CDR3 is 15 residues long. This chain's CDR3 is CASTPTSGNKDTQYF. Here the CDR3 DNA reads TGCGCCAGCACCCCGACTAGCGGGAATAAAGATACGCAGTATTTT.

This clonotype showed up just a few times. The chain has TRBV5-1 and TRBJ1-2; 9 bases align to TRBD1. V lost 0 bases, J lost 0 bases, and 12 bases stayed unmatched. Germline V gene sequence: CDR1 SGHRS, CDR2 YFSETQ. The CDR3 sequence is 19 residues long. The CDR3 region has the DNA TGCGCCAGCAGCTTGGGACGGGGGACAGGGCGGATTGCTAACTATGGCTACACCTTC. Protein sequence: CASSLGRGTGRIANYGYTF.

A few counts support this clonotype. V is TRBV29-1 and J is TRBJ2-7; D remains unclear. This CDR3 has 13 amino acids. Trimming removed 3 bases at V and 0 bases at J, with 9 bases between. Germline CDR1 and CDR2: SQVTM and ANQGSEA. As DNA, the CDR3 is TGCAGCGTTGAGTCGGATTCCTCCTACGAGCAGTACTTC. Protein: CSVESDSSYEQYF.

This clonotype was detected only a few times. The chain recombines TRBV7-2 with TRBJ2-3; TRBD2 agrees at 9 bases. The germline V gene encodes CDR1 SGHTA and CDR2 FQGNSA. The V and J ends lost 1 base and 6 bases, in that order; junction bases with no gene match: 5. The CDR3 covers 15 residues. The CDR3 loop is CASSLDGGRGDTQYF. The CDR3 bases are TGTGCCAGCAGCTTAGACGGCGGGAGGGGTGATACGCAGTATTTT.

The table lists this clonotype with many counts. The chain carries TRBV6-1 and TRBJ2-7, with D possibly being TRBD1 or TRBD2 (7 bases each). Between the trimmed V and J ends, which lost 3 bases and 6 bases, there was a span of 18 bases. Germline CDR1 and CDR2: MNHNS and SASEGT. The CDR3 loop spans 15 amino acids. The CDR3, as DNA: TGTGCCAGCAGTGACCGGACTAGAGGGGGCCGCGAGCAGTACTTC. Amino acid sequence: CASSDRTRGGREQYF.

This chain uses TRBV7-2 with TRBJ2-4; 10 nucleotides align to TRBD1. The V gene end was trimmed by 5 bases and the J gene end by 2 bases; junction bases not matched to a gene: 6. The V gene's germline CDR1 is SGHTA and CDR2 FQGNSA. The CDR3 runs 16 residues. CDR3 in DNA: TGTGCCAGCAGCATGGGACAGGGGATCCCCAAAAACATTCAGTACTTC. It encodes CASSMGQGIPKNIQYF.

This clonotype was picked up many times. The chain employs TRBV20-1 and TRBJ2-5, with D possibly being TRBD1 or TRBD2 (6 bases each). The length of the CDR3 is 13 residues. CDR1 and CDR2 from the germline V gene are DFQATT and SNEGSKA (reference sequence). The V and J ends lost 3 bases and 7 bases respectively, with 15 bases between them. The CDR3 loop is CSASGGPRGTQYF. The CDR3 DNA follows: TGCAGTGCTAGCGGGGGCCCTAGGGGGACCCAGTACTTC.

This clonotype was picked up many times. The rearrangement uses TRBV7-3 and TRBJ2-7; D is uncertain. The CDR3 contains 15 residues. Germline V gene data show CDR1 as SGHTA and CDR2 as FQGTGA. V lost 0 bases and J 0 bases, leaving 9 bases between the germline ends. CDR3 protein: CASSLTGVSSYEQYF. The CDR3 coding sequence is TGTGCCAGCAGCTTAACTGGGGTTAGCTCCTACGAGCAGTACTTC. The full variable domain, with the rest looked up from reference TRBV7-3 and TRBJ2-7, is GAGVSQTPSNKVTEKGKYVELRCDPISGHTALYWYRQSLGQGPEFLIYFQGTGAADDSGLPNDRFFAVRPEGSVSTLKIQRTERGDSAVYLCASSLTGVSSYEQYFGPGTRLTVT.